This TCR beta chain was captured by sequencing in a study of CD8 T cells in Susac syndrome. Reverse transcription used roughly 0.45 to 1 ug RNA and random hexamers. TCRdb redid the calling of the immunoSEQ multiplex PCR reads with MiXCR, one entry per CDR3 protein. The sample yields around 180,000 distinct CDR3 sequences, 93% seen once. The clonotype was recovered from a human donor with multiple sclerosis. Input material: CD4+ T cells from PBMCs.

Written as DNA, the CDR3 is TGCAGCGTTGCCATCGTCGGGGGGCAAGGGAGCATTCAGTACTTC. Translated, it gives CSVAIVGGQGSIQYF. V is TRBV29-1 and J is TRBJ2-4; a weak D match, TRBD2 (7 bases). The germline V gene encodes CDR1 SQVTM and CDR2 ANQGSEA. V lost 4 bases and J 9 bases, leaving 22 bases between the germline ends. The CDR3 runs to 15 residues.